A selection of T cell receptor beta chains follows, all from one sample in a study of blood T cell repertoires in COVID-19. Clones were sequenced by immunoSEQ multiplex PCR, and TCRdb holds only the in-frame ones, with some missing. The sample includes over 200,000 clones, about 90% seen only once; the top ten take roughly 2%. Material: peripheral blood. All receptors come from a middle-aged man with active or convalescent COVID-19. The CDR3 runs from the conserved cysteine through the conserved F or W. D genes are given only for firm matches. The size of a clone is reported for some rows only, either as once, few or many, or as a class for expanded clones.

d_call j_call clone_size v_call cdr3_nt cdr3_aa
- TRBJ1-1 once TRBV4-2 TGTGCCAGCAGCCAAGGCGTGAACACTGAAGCTTTCTTT CASSQGVNTEAFF
TRBD1 TRBJ2-7 - TRBV7-6 TGTGCCAGCAACCAGGGACAGGCTACCTACGAGCAGTACTTC CASNQGQATYEQYF
TRBD2 TRBJ2-1 few TRBV7-2 TGTGCCAGCAGATCGAGCGGGAGGGGCTACAATGAGCAGTTCTTC CASRSSGRGYNEQFF
- TRBJ1-1 - TRBV18 TGTGCCAGCTCACCCCCCGGGGGGGCGCTGGATGAAGCTTTCTTT CASSPPGGALDEAFF
TRBD1 TRBJ2-6 - TRBV12-5 TGTGCTAGTGCCATAAAGGGACAGGGGGCGGTCTCTGGGGCCAACGTCCTGACTTTC CASAIKGQGAVSGANVLTF
TRBD1 TRBJ1-5 - TRBV28 TGTGCCAGCAAATGGTCCGGGACAGCTAGCAATCAGCCCCAGCATTTT CASKWSGTASNQPQHF
- TRBJ1-1 - TRBV4-1 TGCGCCAGCAGCCAGGGCAGGGTAGTATCGAACACTGAAGCTTTCTTT CASSQGRVVSNTEAFF
TRBD2 TRBJ2-5 - TRBV18 TGTGCCAGCTCGGTTCGGGAGGGTATCGAGACCCAGTACTTC CASSVREGIETQYF
- TRBJ1-5 - TRBV2 TGTGCCAGCAGTGAAGAAAGGGGGATGTATCAGCCCCAGCATTTT CASSEERGMYQPQHF
TRBD1 TRBJ2-5 - TRBV30 TGTGCCTGGAGTGTACTGACAGGACAGGTGACCCAGTACTTC CAWSVLTGQVTQYF
- TRBJ2-1 - TRBV9 TGTGCCAGCAGCAGCACCGGGGTTTCCTACAATGAGCAGTTCTTC CASSSTGVSYNEQFF
- TRBJ1-5 once TRBV7-6 TGTGCCAGCAGCACGACAGAAAATCAGCCCCAGCATTTT CASSTTENQPQHF
TRBD1 TRBJ2-2 - TRBV28 TGTGCCAGCAGTTCCCTAACCACTACAGGGGAGTACGACACCGGGGAGCTGTTTTTT CASSSLTTTGEYDTGELFF
- TRBJ2-7 - TRBV27 TGTGCCAGCAGTTTAACCAGGGTAGGGTCCTACGAGCAGTACTTC CASSLTRVGSYEQYF
TRBD1 TRBJ1-1 - TRBV2 TGTGCCAGCCAACCCGGGGACAGGGCAGGTAAAGCTTTCTTT CASQPGDRAGKAFF
TRBD2 TRBJ2-7 - TRBV3-1/TRBV3-2 TGTGCCAGCAGCCCCCAGCGGGGGGTGGTCGAGCAGTACTTC CASSPQRGVVEQYF
- TRBJ2-3 - TRBV19 TGTGCCAGTAGTATAGGAGGTACGGAGCCCTACACAGATACGCAGTATTTT CASSIGGTEPYTDTQYF
TRBD1 TRBJ2-7 - TRBV5-1 TGCGCCAGCAGCTTGGCCGGACAGGAGACCTACGAGCAGTACTTC CASSLAGQETYEQYF
TRBD2 TRBJ2-7 - TRBV6-2/TRBV6-3 TGTGCCAGCAGTCGGGGGGGCTACGAGCAGTACTTC CASSRGGYEQYF
TRBD1 TRBJ1-5 once TRBV4-1 TGCGCCAGCAGCCAAGTTACAGGGGGCAATCAGCCCCAGCATTTT CASSQVTGGNQPQHF
- TRBJ2-7 - TRBV4-2 TGTGCCAGCAGCCAAGTGCTAGGGCACGCGGGCGAGCAGTACTTC CASSQVLGHAGEQYF
TRBD1 TRBJ1-2 - TRBV18 TGTGCCAGCAGTAGACAGGGGGCGAACCTTGACTATGGCTACACCTTC CASSRQGANLDYGYTF
TRBD1 TRBJ2-7 - TRBV5-1 TGCGCCAGCAGCGTCACCGGGACAGGGTACTACGAGCAGTACTTC CASSVTGTGYYEQYF